This T cell receptor (beta chain) is from a study of TIL therapy for anti-PD-1-resistant metastatic lung cancer. Study summary: Tumors had a median PD-L1 proportion score of about 6.6%. Most patients had lung adenocarcinoma.

This was the immunoSEQ v3 assay. TCRdb keeps only in-frame clones here, not all; method: immunoSEQ multiplex PCR. This table has thousands of clones, 60% to 65% appearing once. This clone was detected only a few times. The V gene lost 4 bases and the J gene lost 7 bases, with 12 bases spanning the gap. In germline, CDR1 is SGHRS, CDR2 YFSETQ. CDR3 size: 12 residues. Time point described: pre-treatment sample, taken before nivolumab and TIL therapy. Pleural nodules or supraclavicular lymph nodes made up most of the excised metastases sampled. This sequence joins TRBV5-1 and TRBJ2-7, with a tentative D call TRBD2 (5 bases). Sequencing used tumor tissue, obtained at baseline. The sequence came from a person aged 25 to 85 with non-small cell lung cancer. This chain's CDR3 is CASSPVPGEQYF. The CDR3 bases are TGCGCCAGCAGCCCGGTCCCGGGGGAGCAGTACTTC. Looking up the rest from reference TRBV5-1 and TRBJ2-7 gives the full variable domain: KAGVTQTPRYLIKTRGQQVTLSCSPISGHRSVSWYQQTPGQGLQFLFEYFSETQRNKGNFPGRFSGRQFSNSRSEMNVSTLELGDSALYLCASSPVPGEQYFGPGTRLTVT.